The 10 T cell receptor beta chains reported below all come from one sample, sequenced in a study of beta chain features in type 1 diabetes. Antigens of these TCRs are unknown. Sequenced material consisted of expressed TCRB transcripts (all of the isolated RNA was reverse transcribed). Data came from immunoSEQ multiplex PCR; TCRdb stores just in-frame clones and leaves some out. The sample lists some 160,000 clones, around 9% occurring once. General study findings and limits: A moderate, significant TCRB CDR3 shortening appeared in type 1 diabetes across four CD4+ subsets.

Sequenced input: central memory CD4+ T cells from blood. These receptors were collected from a woman under 40 with type 1 diabetes.

This clone was seen a handful of times. The chain couples TRBV5-1 to TRBJ2-1, with D possibly being TRBD2 (5 bases). CDR3 length: 15 residues. Trimming stripped 7 bases from V and 5 bases from J, with 19 bases between. Germline CDR1 SGHRS, CDR2 YFSETQ. CDR3 region: CASGERPGVHNEQFF. CDR3 nucleotide sequence: TGCGCCAGCGGTGAGCGGCCCGGGGTCCACAATGAGCAGTTCTTC.

This clone has ten or more counts. This chain connects TRBV4-1 to TRBJ2-1, with TRBD2 matching 7 bases. Germline-derived CDR1 and CDR2 are MGHRA and YSYEKL. This CDR3 is built from 14 residues. The ends lost 0 bases at V and 10 bases at J; junction bases unmatched: 6. In DNA, the CDR3 is TGCGCCAGCAGCCAAGAATTTGGGCGGGAGGAGCAGTTCTTC. Residues: CASSQEFGREEQFF.

This clone came up a few times. The chain links TRBV9 to TRBJ2-7; D perhaps matches TRBD2 (5 bases). The CDR3 contains 12 residues. Trimming pared 4 bases from V and 6 bases from J, leaving 11 bases between. Germline assignment: CDR1 SGDLS and CDR2 YYNGEE. The CDR3 here is CASSHAEGEQYF. The CDR3 region has the DNA TGTGCCAGCAGCCACGCAGAGGGCGAGCAGTACTTC.

The table lists this clone with a few counts. The rearrangement uses TRBV9 and TRBJ2-1, with D perhaps matching TRBD2 (6 bases). Germline V gives CDR1 SGDLS, CDR2 YYNGEE. V lost 0 bases and J lost 7, with 11 bases in between. The CDR3 contains 14 residues. The CDR3 coding sequence is TGTGCCAGCAGCGTAGGTTCGGGAGCTAATGAGCAGTTCTTC. Translating gives CASSVGSGANEQFF.

The chain is built from TRBV11-3 and TRBJ2-1; 7 bases line up with TRBD1. With 5 bases clipped from V and 6 bases from J, the junction kept 1 base outside the gene matches. This CDR3 comprises 12 residues. The germline CDR1 and CDR2 sequences are SGHNT and YENEEA. The chain's CDR3 is CASSRQGNEQFF. The CDR3 DNA reads as TGTGCCAGCAGCAGACAGGGCAATGAGCAGTTCTTC.

This clone was seen more than once but under ten times. CDR3 loop: CASTTPGQRSPGYGYTF. In DNA form, the CDR3 reads TGTGCCAGCACCACTCCGGGACAGCGTTCCCCTGGCTATGGCTACACCTTC. The genes are TRBV5-4 and TRBJ1-2; TRBD1 agrees at 7 bases. After removal of 6 bases from V and 4 bases from J, the junction contained 18 bases not matched to a gene. Germline CDR1 is SGHNT and CDR2 is YYREEE (reference sequence). The CDR3 sequence is 17 residues long.

The gene calls are TRBV6-5 and TRBJ2-1; TRBD2 agrees at 9 bases. With V trimmed by 6 bases and J by 2 bases, 5 bases remained unmatched. Germline values: CDR1 MNHEY, CDR2 SVGAGI. The CDR3 runs to 15 residues. The CDR3 sequence is CASRQLAGTYNEQFF. DNA of the CDR3: TGTGCCAGCAGGCAACTAGCGGGTACCTACAATGAGCAGTTCTTC.

The table lists this clone with a few counts. The V gene is TRBV19, the J gene TRBJ2-1; D is possibly TRBD2 (6 bases). This CDR3 has 15 residues. V lost 6 bases and J 5 bases, leaving 17 bases between the germline ends. Germline-derived CDR1 and CDR2 are LNHDA and SQIVND (reference sequence). For the CDR3, the DNA is TGTGCCAGTAGGACGACTAGGGCTAACGACAATGAGCAGTTCTTC. Its translation is CASRTTRANDNEQFF.

The chain combines TRBV7-2 with TRBJ2-1; 8 bases match TRBD2. The V segment lost 8 bases and the J segment 4 bases; nucleotides outside the gene matches: 10. The CDR3 is 15 residues long. Looked up from germline, CDR1 is SGHTA and CDR2 is FQGNSA. The CDR3 reads CASPAGGIGYNEQFF. The DNA for the CDR3 is TGTGCCAGCCCCGCGGGGGGCATAGGATACAATGAGCAGTTCTTC.

This clone was observed a few times. The V gene is TRBV19, the J gene TRBJ1-5; possibly TRBD1 for D (5 bases). The CDR3 runs to 13 residues. Germline V gives CDR1 LNHDA, CDR2 SQIVND (reference sequence). With 8 bases removed from V and 9 bases from J, the gap between germline ends came to 17 bases. DNA for the CDR3: TGTGCCAGTCGCTCTCAGGGTCTGGGGCCCCAGCATTTT. This encodes CASRSQGLGPQHF.